Below are 27 T cell receptor beta chains sequenced from a single sample in a study of blood T cell repertoires in COVID-19. TCRdb's copy holds only in-frame clones and misses some; the assay was immunoSEQ multiplex PCR. The sample has about 150,000 clones, over 65% seen once. Sequencing was performed on PBMCs or T cells enriched from blood (not recorded which). These receptors were collected from a woman between 50 and 59 years old who had recovered from COVID-19.

This clone showed up many times. The chain has TRBV5-6 and TRBJ2-2; 7 bases map to TRBD1. Unmatched junction bases numbered 1, after V lost 1 base and J lost 4 bases. CDR1 is SGHDT, CDR2 YYEEEE, per germline. This CDR3 has 14 residues. The chain's CDR3 is CASSLRGRTGELFF. The CDR3 bases are TGTGCCAGCAGCTTGAGGGGGCGCACCGGGGAGCTGTTTTTT.

This clone has a single count. The rearrangement joins TRBV27 to TRBJ1-3; D is uncertain. This CDR3 region has 14 residues. Germline V gene lookup returns CDR1 MNHEY and CDR2 SMNVEV (reference sequence). Trimming took off 4 bases at V and 7 bases at J, with 14 bases between the two ends. Written as DNA, the CDR3 is TGTGCCAGCAGTTCCTTAAGTCTGAGGAACACCATATATTTT. It is translated as CASSSLSLRNTIYF.

The CDR3 is CASSYSTGPYGYTF. The CDR3 DNA reads as TGTGCCAGCAGTTACTCGACAGGCCCCTATGGCTACACCTTC. The chain joins TRBV6-2 or TRBV6-3 to TRBJ1-2; maybe TRBD1 (6 bases). Per the germline V gene, CDR1 is MNHEY and CDR2 is SVGEGT. The CDR3 runs to 14 residues. Trimming removed 0 bases at V and 4 bases at J, with 9 bases between.

V gene TRBV5-1 combines with J gene TRBJ1-6, with 9 positions matching TRBD1. Germline CDR1 is SGHRS and CDR2 is YFSETQ. The CDR3 runs 14 residues. Unmatched junction bases numbered 2, after V lost 0 bases and J lost 10 bases. The CDR3 DNA reads TGCGCCAGCAGCTTGGGGACAGGGGAATCACCCCTCCACTTT. Its protein product is CASSLGTGESPLHF.

The chain carries TRBV4-2 and TRBJ2-3, with TRBD2 matching 7 bases. The CDR3 is made up of 17 amino acids. With V trimmed by 0 bases and J by 0 bases, 6 bases remained unmatched. Germline V gives CDR1 LGHNA, CDR2 YNFKEQ. The DNA for the CDR3 is TGTGCCAGCAGCCAAGATGGGCTAGCGGCTAGCACAGATACGCAGTATTTT. Protein: CASSQDGLAASTDTQYF.

The V and J genes are TRBV11-2 and TRBJ1-1; 9 bases align to TRBD1. The germline V gene has CDR1 SGHAT and CDR2 FQNNGV. This CDR3 spans 15 amino acids. With 5 bases clipped from V and 4 bases from J, the junction kept 8 bases outside the gene matches. The CDR3 sequence: CASSARTGVGTEAFF. CDR3 nucleotides: TGTGCCAGCAGCGCTCGGACAGGGGTTGGCACTGAAGCTTTCTTT.

V and J are TRBV9 and TRBJ1-6; D perhaps matches TRBD1 (6 bases). This CDR3 has 17 amino acids. V dropped 4 bases and J dropped 0 bases, with 14 bases sitting between them. The germline V gene has CDR1 SGDLS and CDR2 YYNGEE. CDR3 coding DNA: TGTGCCAGCAGCCCCCGACAGGAGAGCTCCTATAATTCACCCCTCCACTTT. Amino acids: CASSPRQESSYNSPLHF.

The rearrangement links TRBV14 to TRBJ2-1; 13 bases match TRBD2. Germline V gene sequence: CDR1 SGHDN, CDR2 FVKESK. V lost 4 bases, J lost 7 bases, and 7 bases stayed unmatched. CDR3 length: 16 residues. CDR3 in DNA: TGTGCCAGCAGCCCCTGGACTAGCGGGGGAACTAATGAGCAGTTCTTC. Its translation is CASSPWTSGGTNEQFF.

J is TRBJ2-7 and V is TRBV5-4, with a weak D call TRBD2 (5 bases). The CDR3 totals 14 residues. Per germline, CDR1 SGHNT and CDR2 YYREEE (reference sequence). Trimming took 2 bases from V and 7 from J, leaving 16 bases between them. The CDR3 DNA reads as TGTGCCAGCAGCTTAGGTCAGATTCGGGGAGAGCAGTACTTC. Amino acid sequence: CASSLGQIRGEQYF. Drawing the rest from reference TRBV5-4 and TRBJ2-7, the complete variable domain is ETGVTQSPTHLIKTRGQQVTLRCSSQSGHNTVSWYQQALGQGPQFIFQYYREEENGRGNFPPRFSGLQFPNYSSELNVNALELDDSALYLCASSLGQIRGEQYFGPGTRLTVT.

The rearrangement uses TRBV5-5 and TRBJ2-7; TRBD1 agrees at 7 bases. Germline trimming cut 5 bases from V and 1 base from J; bases unmatched to any gene: 9. Per the germline V gene, CDR1 is SGHKS and CDR2 is YYEKEE (reference sequence). CDR3 length equals 15 residues. This CDR3 reads CASSFTPGQSYEQYF. The CDR3 DNA sequence: TGTGCCAGCAGTTTTACCCCGGGACAGTCCTACGAGCAGTACTTC.

This rearrangement joins TRBV3-1 (or the pseudogene TRBV3-2) to TRBJ1-1, with 8 bases matching TRBD1. The CDR3 covers 15 residues. The V segment lost 0 bases and the J segment 0 bases; nucleotides outside the gene matches: 0. Germline CDR1 LGHDT, CDR2 YNNKEL (reference sequence). CDR3 sequence: CASSQEDRVNTEAFF. CDR3 bases: TGTGCCAGCAGCCAAGAGGACAGGGTGAACACTGAAGCTTTCTTT.

The chain employs TRBV5-6 and TRBJ2-1; possible D gene TRBD2, 6 bases. Between the trimmed V and J ends, which lost 3 bases and 4 bases, there was a span of 11 bases. The CDR3 is 14 amino acids. Looked up from germline, CDR1 is SGHDT and CDR2 is YYEEEE. CDR3 sequence (DNA): TGTGCCAGCAGCTCGGACTACCAGTACAATGAGCAGTTCTTC. This gives the protein CASSSDYQYNEQFF.

The chain is built from TRBV9 and TRBJ1-4; no reliable D call. This CDR3 region has 15 residues. Germline V gene lookup returns CDR1 SGDLS and CDR2 YYNGEE. V was clipped by 3 bases and J by 2 bases, with 11 bases between them. The CDR3 spells CASSASSLTNEKLFF. The CDR3 DNA reads TGTGCCAGCAGCGCCTCGAGTCTCACTAATGAAAAACTGTTTTTT.

V usage is TRBV3-1 (or the pseudogene TRBV3-2) and J usage is TRBJ2-7; D gene unclear. Looked up from germline, CDR1 is LGHDT and CDR2 is YNNKEL (reference sequence). Trimming removed 1 base from V and 0 bases from J, with 4 bases in between. The CDR3 totals 13 residues. The CDR3, as DNA: TGTGCCAGCAGCCAAGGTCGCTCCTACGAGCAGTACGTC. It codes for CASSQGRSYEQYV.

The chain joins TRBV10-3 to TRBJ2-1, with TRBD2 as a possible D gene (6 bases). CDR1 is ENHRY, CDR2 SYGVKD, per germline. Trimming shortened V by 4 bases and J by 1 base, and 8 bases separated the two germline ends. The CDR3 is 14 amino acids. CDR3 protein: CAISGGLSYNEQFF. The CDR3 DNA reads TGTGCCATCAGTGGGGGACTTTCCTACAATGAGCAGTTCTTC.

The chain combines TRBV5-1 with TRBJ2-7; 7 bases align to TRBD1. The CDR3 runs 15 residues. The germline V gene has CDR1 SGHRS and CDR2 YFSETQ. J gave up 3 bases and V 0 bases, and 6 bases lay outside the gene matches. The CDR3 spells CASSLAGAGGYEQYF. In DNA, the CDR3 is TGCGCCAGCAGCTTGGCCGGGGCAGGGGGCTACGAGCAGTACTTC.

The CDR3 DNA reads TGTGCCAGCAGCTTAGGGCAGGCGAGCACAGATACGCAGTATTTT. Translating gives CASSLGQASTDTQYF. The gene calls are TRBV7-3 and TRBJ2-3; D is unclear. The germline V gene encodes CDR1 SGHTA and CDR2 FQGTGA. The CDR3 has 15 amino acids. Trimming pared 2 bases from V and 0 bases from J, leaving 9 bases between. Together with reference TRBV7-3 and TRBJ2-3, the CDR3 gives the full variable domain: GAGVSQTPSNKVTEKGKYVELRCDPISGHTALYWYRQSLGQGPEFLIYFQGTGAADDSGLPNDRFFAVRPEGSVSTLKIQRTERGDSAVYLCASSLGQASTDTQYFGPGTRLTVL.

The J gene is TRBJ2-3, the V gene TRBV20-1; D is possibly TRBD2 (5 bases). This CDR3 is 11 amino acids long. Trimming pared 6 bases from V and 6 bases from J, leaving 10 bases between. The germline V gene has CDR1 DFQATT and CDR2 SNEGSKA (reference sequence). DNA of the CDR3: TGCAGTGCGCCAGCGGAGGATACGCAGTATTTT. Translation: CSAPAEDTQYF.

This chain joins TRBV29-1 and TRBJ1-2; no firm D call. Per germline, CDR1 SQVTM and CDR2 ANQGSEA. The CDR3 consists of 14 residues. V gave up 5 bases and J gave up 8 bases, with 21 bases separating them. CDR3 sequence reads: CSVQRGMGLDGYTF. CDR3 nucleotides: TGCAGCGTTCAACGGGGAATGGGCCTCGACGGCTACACCTTC.

A few counts support this clone. This chain joins TRBV10-3 and TRBJ1-3; D unclear. The CDR3 extends over 14 amino acids. Deletions cut 3 bases from V and 0 bases from J, with 6 bases between. The germline gives CDR1 ENHRY, CDR2 SYGVKD. The CDR3 DNA reads as TGTGCCATCAGTGACGGGTCCTCTGGAAACACCATATATTTT. Its translation: CAISDGSSGNTIYF.

Of note for this clone: A much larger clone lies one base from this, so it may be a read error. This chain uses TRBV2 with TRBJ1-1, with D possibly being TRBD1 (6 bases). V was clipped by 6 bases and J by 1 base, with 9 bases between them. This CDR3 has 13 amino acids. The germline CDR1 and CDR2 sequences are SNHLY and FYNNEI. The CDR3: CASRGQRNTEAFF. In DNA form, the CDR3 reads TGTGCCAGCAGAGGACAGAGGAACACTGAAGCTTTCTTT.

The chain employs TRBV25-1 and TRBJ1-5, with a possible D match to TRBD1 (5 bases). Looked up from germline, CDR1 is MGHDK and CDR2 is SYGVNS. The CDR3 loop spans 15 amino acids. Trimming cost V 2 bases and J 1 base, with 9 bases left between them. CDR3 nucleotide sequence: TGTGCCAGCAGTGAAACGACAGAAAGCAATCAGCCCCAGCATTTT. This translates into CASSETTESNQPQHF.

The chain employs TRBV2 and TRBJ2-7; TRBD1 agrees at 10 bases. This CDR3 has 14 amino acids. The germline CDR1 and CDR2 sequences are SNHLY and FYNNEI. The J segment lost 3 bases and the V segment lost 5 bases, leaving 4 bases of the junction unmatched. CDR3 in DNA: TGTGCCAGCAGTTCGGGGGACAGGGGCTACGAGCAGTACTTC. Translating gives CASSSGDRGYEQYF.

The chain employs TRBV4-1 and TRBJ2-7; possible D gene TRBD1, 6 bases. V lost 4 bases, J lost 1 base, and 14 bases lay in between. Germline CDR1 reads MGHRA; CDR2 reads YSYEKL. The CDR3 has 15 amino acids. The chain's CDR3 is CASSRERQASYEQYF. For the CDR3, the DNA is TGCGCCAGCAGCCGGGAAAGACAGGCTTCCTACGAGCAGTACTTC.

Here the CDR3 reads CASSSRDTTTNEKLFF. As DNA, the CDR3 is TGTGCCAGCAGCTCTCGGGACACCACAACTAATGAAAAACTGTTTTTT. The chain couples TRBV7-8 to TRBJ1-4; perhaps TRBD1 as D (6 bases). The V gene lost 4 bases and the J gene lost 0 bases, with 12 bases spanning the gap. The CDR3 length is 16 residues. Looked up from germline, CDR1 is SGHVS and CDR2 is FQNEAQ.

This clone was counted a single time. J is TRBJ1-2 and V is TRBV7-9, with 8 bases that match TRBD1. The CDR3 totals 15 residues. The trim removed 5 bases at V and 2 bases at J, leaving 7 bases unmatched. Germline assignment: CDR1 SEHNR and CDR2 FQNEAQ (reference sequence). The CDR3 region has the DNA TGTGCCAGCAGCCCGGGCAGGGGGCTGAACTATGGCTACACCTTC. Its translation is CASSPGRGLNYGYTF.

The J gene is TRBJ1-1, the V gene TRBV3-1 (or the pseudogene TRBV3-2); D remains ambiguous. The CDR3 length is 13 residues. Trimming removed 8 bases from V and 3 bases from J, with 13 bases in between. CDR1 is LGHDT, CDR2 YNNKEL, per germline (reference sequence). In DNA form, the CDR3 reads TGTGCCAGCGGGAGGGTTTTCGACACTGAAGCTTTCTTT. Amino acids: CASGRVFDTEAFF.